Each of the 24 T cell receptor beta chains below was sequenced from the same sample in a study of blood T cell repertoires in COVID-19. Produced via immunoSEQ multiplex PCR; TCRdb's table is partial and in-frame only. This table holds about 430,000 clones, approximately 90% found once. Specimen: peripheral blood. The origin of the receptors is a man aged 18 to 29 with COVID-19, enrolled during active disease.

The rearrangement uses TRBV7-4 and TRBJ2-7, with 9 bases fitting TRBD1. J gave up 5 bases and V 8 bases, and 7 bases lay outside the gene matches. CDR1 is SGHVT, CDR2 SQSDAQ, per germline. The CDR3 runs 13 residues. For the CDR3, the DNA is TGTGCCAGCGGGTGGGACAGGGTCCACGAGCAGTACTTC. This translates into CASGWDRVHEQYF.

This clone has more than one count but fewer than ten. The chain has TRBV5-1 and TRBJ2-5; D uncertain. Germline CDR1 SGHRS, CDR2 YFSETQ. V was clipped by 2 bases and J by 1 base, with 6 bases between them. The CDR3 sequence is 13 residues long. CDR3 DNA sequence: TGCGCCAGCAGCTTACTTGCCCAAGAGACCCAGTACTTC. Translating it yields CASSLLAQETQYF.

The CDR3 sequence: CASSVSGYAYNEQFF. The CDR3, as DNA: TGTGCCAGTAGTGTTAGCGGGTATGCCTACAATGAGCAGTTCTTC. J is TRBJ2-1 and V is TRBV19; TRBD2 agrees at 7 bases. Germline CDR1 is LNHDA and CDR2 is SQIVND (reference sequence). J was trimmed by 2 bases and V by 5 bases; bases with no gene match: 6. The CDR3 consists of 15 residues.

The V and J genes are TRBV7-9 and TRBJ2-1, with TRBD1 matching over 8 bases. The CDR3 loop spans 18 amino acids. From germline, CDR1 is SEHNR and CDR2 FQNEAQ (reference sequence). With V trimmed by 5 bases and J by 4 bases, 16 bases remained unmatched. The CDR3 loop is CASSPRRGTGQDYNEQFF. The CDR3 bases are TGTGCCAGCAGCCCTCGGAGGGGTACGGGACAGGATTACAATGAGCAGTTCTTC.

This chain uses TRBV5-1 with TRBJ2-6; D not resolved. Between the trimmed V and J ends, which lost 0 bases and 0 bases, there was a span of 13 bases. The CDR3 length is 18 residues. Germline V lookup: CDR1 SGHRS, CDR2 YFSETQ. CDR3 sequence: CASSLGASVSSGANVLTF. The CDR3, as DNA: TGCGCCAGCAGCTTGGGGGCTTCCGTTAGCTCTGGGGCCAACGTCCTGACTTTC.

The chain uses TRBV3-1 (or the pseudogene TRBV3-2) and TRBJ2-7; the match to TRBD1 covers 8 bases. Germline values: CDR1 LGHDT, CDR2 YNNKEL (reference sequence). With 0 bases clipped from V and 6 bases from J, the junction kept 13 bases outside the gene matches. The CDR3 is 17 residues long. The CDR3 reads CASSQDSTGASYSEQYF. The CDR3 DNA sequence: TGTGCCAGCAGCCAAGATTCGACAGGGGCCTCGTATAGCGAGCAGTACTTC.

This clone was picked up a small number of times. This chain links TRBV14 with TRBJ1-2; TRBD1 agrees at 10 bases. Germline loops: CDR1 SGHDN, CDR2 FVKESK. The CDR3 runs 15 residues. V trimming: 8 bases; J trimming: 3 bases; junction bases outside the gene matches: 9. CDR3 residues: CASSPGTGDDYGYTF. CDR3 nucleotide sequence: TGTGCCAGCTCCCCCGGGACAGGGGACGACTATGGCTACACCTTC.

The J gene is TRBJ2-1, the V gene TRBV5-1; D possibly corresponds to TRBD1 (6 bases). Germline V lookup: CDR1 SGHRS, CDR2 YFSETQ. CDR3 length equals 16 residues. Trimming cost V 0 bases and J 1 base, with 11 bases left between them. The CDR3 is CASSLGTGISYNEQFF. The CDR3 DNA reads TGCGCCAGCAGCTTGGGTACAGGGATATCCTACAATGAGCAGTTCTTC.

The J gene is TRBJ2-3, the V gene TRBV15, with D possibly matching TRBD2 (5 bases). Germline CDR1 is LNHNV and CDR2 is YYDKDF (reference sequence). The CDR3 has 15 residues. V dropped 0 bases and J dropped 0 bases, with 7 bases sitting between them. The CDR3 coding sequence is TGTGCCACCAGCAGAGAAGAGGGAAGCACAGATACGCAGTATTTT. It encodes CATSREEGSTDTQYF.

The chain joins TRBV28 to TRBJ1-6; D is unresolved. CDR1 and CDR2 from the germline V gene are MDHEN and SYDVKM. With 3 bases removed from V and 9 bases from J, the gap between germline ends came to 9 bases. The CDR3 is 13 amino acids. CDR3 protein: CASSFLEGSPLHF. The CDR3 nucleotides are TGTGCCAGCAGTTTTCTGGAGGGTTCACCCCTCCACTTT.

This clone appeared a single time. This chain connects TRBV7-8 to TRBJ1-6, with D possibly being TRBD1 (6 bases). With 4 bases removed from V and 7 bases from J, the gap between germline ends came to 17 bases. Germline V gene data show CDR1 as SGHVS and CDR2 as FQNEAQ. This CDR3 is 16 amino acids long. The CDR3 sequence is CASSYNRANSNSPLHF. The DNA of the CDR3 is TGTGCCAGCAGCTACAACAGGGCGAACAGCAATTCACCCCTCCACTTT.

This clone has a handful of counts. V gene TRBV18 combines with J gene TRBJ1-2; TRBD1 aligns across 8 bases. Germline V gene data show CDR1 as KGHSH and CDR2 as LQKENI. The V and J ends lost 3 bases and 8 bases, in that order; junction bases with no gene match: 8. The CDR3 extends over 14 amino acids. For the CDR3, the DNA is TGTGCCAGCTCACCTAACAGGGGGAAAGAGGGCTACACCTTC. Its protein is CASSPNRGKEGYTF.

This clone was recorded a few times. The chain is built from TRBV7-9 and TRBJ1-6; D gene ambiguous. V lost 4 bases and J 0 bases, leaving 16 bases between the germline ends. Looked up from germline, CDR1 is SEHNR and CDR2 is FQNEAQ (reference sequence). The CDR3 totals 18 residues. This CDR3 reads CASSSARLLSSYNSPLHF. In DNA form, the CDR3 reads TGTGCCAGCAGCTCCGCACGACTCTTAAGCTCCTATAATTCACCCCTCCACTTT.

This chain links TRBV9 with TRBJ2-3; TRBD2 matches 10 bases. The CDR3 is made up of 15 amino acids. CDR1 is SGDLS and CDR2 is YYNGEE in the germline V gene. Losses at the gene ends were 3 bases for V and 2 bases for J; bases not matched to a gene: 3. CDR3 DNA sequence: TGTGCCAGCAGCGAGCGGGGGGGACTCACAGATACGCAGTATTTT. Translated: CASSERGGLTDTQYF.

The V call is TRBV3-1 (or the pseudogene TRBV3-2), the J call TRBJ1-2, with 8 positions matching TRBD1. The V gene end was trimmed by 4 bases and the J gene end by 10 bases; junction bases not matched to a gene: 8. Germline V gives CDR1 LGHDT, CDR2 YNNKEL (reference sequence). There are 13 residues in the CDR3. This CDR3 reads CASSLPDRGDYTF. In nucleotides, the CDR3 is TGTGCCAGCAGCCTCCCAGACAGGGGTGACTACACCTTC.

This clone appeared a single time. In nucleotides, the CDR3 is TGTGCCAGCAGGTATCAGGCCGGGGAGCTGTTTTTT. Amino acids: CASRYQAGELFF. The rearrangement uses TRBV12-3 or TRBV12-4 and TRBJ2-2; unclear D gene. Trimming removed 6 bases from V and 6 bases from J, with 8 bases in between. The CDR3 runs to 12 residues.

This clone has just one count. This CDR3 reads CAWSVGSADEQFF. In nucleotides, the CDR3 is TGTGCCTGGAGTGTAGGATCGGCGGATGAGCAGTTCTTC. The chain uses TRBV30 and TRBJ2-1; D is undetermined. The germline V gene encodes CDR1 GTSNPN and CDR2 SVGIG (reference sequence). V dropped 0 bases and J dropped 8 bases, with 11 bases sitting between them. CDR3 length: 13 amino acids.

The chain recombines TRBV5-1 with TRBJ1-4; maybe TRBD1 (6 bases). Germline values: CDR1 SGHRS, CDR2 YFSETQ. This CDR3 contains 17 residues. The ends were cut back, 4 bases at V and 0 bases at J, with 16 bases in the middle. CDR3 in amino acids: CASSPPGQTTTNEKLFF. CDR3 nucleotide sequence: TGCGCCAGCAGCCCCCCAGGACAGACGACAACTAATGAAAAACTGTTTTTT.

The V call is TRBV7-5, the J call TRBJ2-1; TRBD2, the table's D call, lacks a check against the DNA. TRBV7-5 is flagged as a pseudogene. This CDR3 is 19 amino acids long. The CDR3 is CVRSSQRTSGRPFYNEQFF. The CDR3 DNA is TGTGTCAGAAGCTCTCAAAGGACTAGCGGGAGGCCGTTCTACAATGAGCAGTTCTTC.

The rearrangement links TRBV7-8 to TRBJ1-2, with 7 positions matching TRBD1. After removal of 0 bases from V and 7 bases from J, the junction contained 8 bases not matched to a gene. CDR1 and CDR2 from the germline V gene are SGHVS and FQNEAQ. The CDR3 has 15 amino acids. In DNA, the CDR3 is TGTGCCAGCAGCTTAGCAGGGGGCGCGGTGGGTGGCTACACCTTC. Translation gives CASSLAGGAVGGYTF.

The CDR3 protein is CASGRSSYNEQFF. CDR3 in DNA: TGTGCCAGCGGGAGGAGCTCCTACAATGAGCAGTTCTTC. The J gene is TRBJ2-1, the V gene TRBV7-2; tentatively, D is TRBD2 (6 bases). Trimming removed 8 bases at V and 0 bases at J, with 8 bases between. CDR3 size: 13 residues. The germline V gene has CDR1 SGHTA and CDR2 FQGNSA. Full variable domain (missing parts from reference TRBV7-2 and TRBJ2-1): GAGVSQSPSNKVTEKGKDVELRCDPISGHTALYWYRQSLGQGLEFLIYFQGNSAPDKSGLPSDRFSAERTGGSVSTLTIQRTQQEDSAVYLCASGRSSYNEQFFGPGTRLTVL.

The J gene is TRBJ2-5, the V gene TRBV28; tentatively, D is TRBD2 (7 bases). The CDR3 length is 15 residues. Trimming removed 8 bases from V and 1 base from J, with 17 bases in between. The germline gives CDR1 MDHEN, CDR2 SYDVKM. The CDR3 nucleotides are TGTGCCAGCCGGGGGGCAGGGTCATTCCAAGAGACCCAGTACTTC. Translation: CASRGAGSFQETQYF.

The V gene is TRBV10-2, the J gene TRBJ2-1; TRBD2 aligns across 8 bases. V trimming: 4 bases; J trimming: 7 bases; junction bases outside the gene matches: 15. CDR3 length: 17 amino acids. Germline V CDR1 and CDR2: WSHSY, SAAADI. DNA of the CDR3: TGCGCCAGCAGTGTGGTCACGCGGACTAGCCGCTTAAATGAGCAGTTCTTC. Translated: CASSVVTRTSRLNEQFF.

This chain links TRBV7-2 with TRBJ2-7; 10 positions agree with TRBD2. The V gene end was trimmed by 1 base and the J gene end by 5 bases; junction bases not matched to a gene: 5. Germline V CDR1 and CDR2: SGHTA, FQGNSA. The CDR3 totals 15 residues. In nucleotides, the CDR3 is TGTGCCAGCAGCTTAGTAGGGACTAGCGACCACGAGCAGTACTTC. Amino acids: CASSLVGTSDHEQYF.